Below, 12 T cell receptor beta chains from the same sample are listed, as sequenced in a study of glioma-infiltrating T cells after dendritic cell vaccination. The sample's time point: after dendritic cell vaccination, including at tumor progression/relapse. Using immunoSEQ multiplex PCR, the repertoire was profiled, and TCRdb retains in-frame clones only, with some absent. The sample has fewer than 75,000 clones; about 85% are singletons. Here the sequenced sample was blood, taken after dendritic cell vaccination. The receptors were gathered from a human donor with glioblastoma.

The chain uses TRBV7-3 and TRBJ2-5; 11 bases line up with TRBD2. The germline V gene has CDR1 SGHTA and CDR2 FQGTGA. The CDR3 contains 16 residues. The ends lost 6 bases at V and 0 bases at J; junction bases unmatched: 6. CDR3 sequence: CASSTPGLADQETQYF. The CDR3 nucleotides read TGTGCCAGCAGTACACCGGGACTAGCGGACCAAGAGACCCAGTACTTC.

This chain connects TRBV7-8 to TRBJ2-1; no clear D gene. CDR3 length: 12 amino acids. V dropped 5 bases and J dropped 9 bases, with 11 bases sitting between them. Germline CDR1 reads SGHVS; CDR2 reads FQNEAQ. CDR3 amino acids: CASSQTFGEQFF. Written as DNA, the CDR3 is TGTGCCAGCAGCCAGACATTCGGTGAGCAGTTCTTC. Using reference TRBV7-8 and TRBJ2-1 for the parts outside the CDR3, the full variable domain is GAGVSQSPRYKVAKRGQDVALRCDPISGHVSLFWYQQALGQGPEFLTYFQNEAQLDKSGLPSDRFFAERPEGSVSTLKIQRTQQEDSAVYLCASSQTFGEQFFGPGTRLTVL.

This rearrangement joins TRBV15 to TRBJ2-7; TRBD2 matches at 10 bases. This CDR3 has 13 residues. The V and J ends lost 5 bases and 3 bases, in that order; junction bases with no gene match: 1. Germline V gives CDR1 LNHNV, CDR2 YYDKDF (reference sequence). The CDR3 DNA reads as TGTGCCACCAGCGGGACTAGCGACTACGAGCAGTACTTC. It specifies CATSGTSDYEQYF.

The CDR3 protein is CASSVSTDTQYF. The CDR3 DNA follows: TGTGCCAGCAGTGTATCGACAGATACGCAGTATTTT. This sequence joins TRBV25-1 and TRBJ2-3; D is unclear. V gave up 4 bases and J gave up 3 bases, with 5 bases separating them. Germline-derived CDR1 and CDR2 are MGHDK and SYGVNS. The CDR3 runs 12 residues.

This clone appeared once. The V call is TRBV5-8, the J call TRBJ2-2, with 8 bases matching TRBD1. The V and J ends lost 3 bases and 1 base, in that order; junction bases with no gene match: 5. Per germline, CDR1 SGHTS and CDR2 YDEGEE. This CDR3 contains 16 residues. The CDR3 sequence: CASSSGQGWNTGELFF. The CDR3 nucleotides are TGTGCCAGCAGCTCAGGACAGGGCTGGAACACCGGGGAGCTGTTTTTT.

On this clone itself: At one boundary the junction diverges from the germline segment, which might be a read error. The J gene is TRBJ2-5, the V gene TRBV7-7; possibly TRBD2 for D (5 bases). Germline values: CDR1 SSHAT, CDR2 FNYEAQ (reference sequence). This CDR3 comprises 13 residues. CDR3 DNA sequence: TGTGCTAGCAGCCGGACTTACAAAGAGACCCAGTACTTC. Translated, it gives CASSRTYKETQYF. The full variable domain, completed using reference TRBV7-7 and TRBJ2-5, is GAGVSQSPRYKVTKRGQDVTLRCDPISSHATLYWYQQALGQGPEFLTYFNYEAQPDKSGLPSDRFSAERPEGSISTLTIQRTEQRDSAMYRCASSRTYKETQYFGPGTRLLVL.

The CDR3 DNA is TGTGCCAGCAGCGATAGACTAGCGGGGGGGCTGGACATTCAGTACTTC. This encodes CASSDRLAGGLDIQYF. The chain carries TRBV11-2 and TRBJ2-4; the match to TRBD2 covers 14 bases. Germline CDR1 SGHAT, CDR2 FQNNGV. CDR3 size: 16 residues. Trimming took 5 bases from V and 8 from J; bases not matched to a gene: 8.

The V call is TRBV6-5, the J call TRBJ2-7; TRBD1 agrees at 8 bases. The CDR3 has 15 residues. With 5 bases clipped from V and 2 bases from J, the junction kept 8 bases outside the gene matches. Germline lookup yields CDR1 MNHEY and CDR2 SVGAGI. In DNA form, the CDR3 reads TGTGCCAGCAGTCAGACAGGGGACAGGACCTACGAGCAGTACTTC. Encoded protein: CASSQTGDRTYEQYF.

The gene calls are TRBV19 and TRBJ2-2; weak D call: TRBD1 (6 bases). V lost 7 bases and J 1 base, leaving 19 bases between the germline ends. Germline V lookup: CDR1 LNHDA, CDR2 SQIVND (reference sequence). The CDR3 has 17 residues. CDR3 protein: CASNFRTGTKNTGELFF. CDR3 sequence (DNA): TGTGCCAGTAATTTTCGTACCGGGACAAAGAACACCGGGGAGCTGTTTTTT.

This chain joins TRBV27 and TRBJ1-2; D remains unclear. Germline V gene lookup returns CDR1 MNHEY and CDR2 SMNVEV (reference sequence). Trimming cost V 5 bases and J 5 bases, with 12 bases left between them. CDR3 size: 13 residues. CDR3 coding DNA: TGTGCCAGCAGTATCACGGGCGGGTATGGCTACACCTTC. The encoded protein is CASSITGGYGYTF.

The chain carries TRBV7-2 and TRBJ2-1; D not resolved. The CDR3 length is 17 residues. Trimming removed 3 bases at V and 3 bases at J, with 18 bases between. Germline lookup yields CDR1 SGHTA and CDR2 FQGNSA. CDR3 sequence reads: CASSFHFTVLLYNEQFF. The CDR3, as DNA: TGTGCCAGCAGCTTCCACTTTACAGTCCTTCTCTACAATGAGCAGTTCTTC.

This rearrangement joins TRBV19 to TRBJ2-3; weak D call: TRBD2 (5 bases). V shed 4 bases and J shed 1 base, with 12 bases lying between them. This CDR3 has 15 amino acids. Germline lookup yields CDR1 LNHDA and CDR2 SQIVND (reference sequence). CDR3 loop: CASSTGGRGTDTQYF. The CDR3 DNA is TGTGCCAGTAGTACGGGCGGGCGGGGCACAGATACGCAGTATTTT.